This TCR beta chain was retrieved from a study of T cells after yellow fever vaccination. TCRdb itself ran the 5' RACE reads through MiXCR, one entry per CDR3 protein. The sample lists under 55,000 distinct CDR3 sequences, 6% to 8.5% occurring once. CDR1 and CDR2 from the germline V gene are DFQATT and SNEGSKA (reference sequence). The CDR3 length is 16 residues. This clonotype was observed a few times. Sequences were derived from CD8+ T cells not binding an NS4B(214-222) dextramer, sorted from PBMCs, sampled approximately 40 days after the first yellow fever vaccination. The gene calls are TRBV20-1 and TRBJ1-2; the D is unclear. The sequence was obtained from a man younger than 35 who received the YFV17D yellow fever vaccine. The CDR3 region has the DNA TGCAGCCCACGGGGTCCTACAGACGGCCGTAACTATGGCTACACCTTC. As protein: CSPRGPTDGRNYGYTF.